Reported below is one T cell receptor (beta chain). Its antigen specificity is not known. No quality values exist for individual bases; no much larger clone is one base distant. This specimen comes from a study of cytomegalovirus exposure and HLA in healthy donors (dated by TCRdb to 2016 to 2017). As for the study more broadly: An earlier analysis of under 600 of the donors reported 250 to 300 Gb of sequence data and about 100 million unique TCR beta sequences from 190 million or so T cells. An early release covering more than 500 HLA-typed donors comprised roughly 300 gigabases of sequencing data and around 80 million unique TCR sequences. Of the 300 to 500 genotyped donors, approximately 81% were placed in the genetic ancestry cluster associated with self-reported Caucasian donors. The aim of the study was to test whether cataloging public T cell receptors could identify signatures of past pathogen exposure. The T cell repertoires of under 700 subjects were profiled by immunosequencing and related to cytomegalovirus serostatus. Besides the first cohort of roughly 640 subjects, a separate validation cohort made up of over a hundred different subjects was used. To predict cytomegalovirus infection status, the study brought together high-throughput TCR immunosequencing, statistical association of individual TCRs with disease status, and machine learning. To study patterns of TCR occurrence, a later analysis re-analyzed previously published TCR beta repertoires from around 670 donors and added high-resolution HLA genotyping. In the later analysis, no new phenotypic data were used to find candidate immune exposures; instead, reliance was placed on TCR beta sequences and their occurrence across donors. In an earlier analysis of roughly 540 of the donors, high-throughput TCR beta sequencing was used to judge whether each TCR beta V gene segment behaved as functional or pseudogenic. Donor age, sex, ethnicity and CMV serostatus were collected together with the repertoire data. Genome-wide SNP genotypes for about 65% of the roughly 670 donors were used in a later genetic analysis, which treated that subset as a discovery cohort. All discovery cohort repertoires had been generated using a single sequencing platform. HLA typing covered class I and class II loci at four-digit resolution. The number of typed donors differed by locus: about 620-640 for A, B, C, DRB1 and DQB1; 500 to 550 for DQA1; fewer than 610 for DPA1; and some 430 for DPB1. Four to six DR-DQ haplotypes were handled as single units for association and clustering, since linkage in the cohort was strong. Among some 410 genotyped donors of the cohort, an average of 235,054 unique TCR beta nucleotide sequences were sequenced per donor, about a sixth of them non-productive. General findings and caveats noted by the study authors: Cytomegalovirus status was reported to be diagnosed by the classifier with high specificity and sensitivity in both the original and validation cohorts. In a later analysis, HLA-associated TCR beta chains showed more clonal expansion and lower generation probabilities than non-associated chains that were equally common. The presence/absence analyses assumed that sequencing depth was roughly uniform across donors, and that assumption may not be true. Because HLA typing was missing for some donors at each locus, association tests included only the typed subset. Most CMV-associated TCR beta chains appeared to be HLA-restricted in a later analysis, and the HLA associations seemed to be driven largely by CMV exposure. In an earlier analysis of around 600 of the donors, most TCR beta V segments appeared in productive rearrangements about 87% or about 30% of the time, broadly matching IMGT annotations. Across donors, most TCR sequences were observed very rarely, whereas some public TCRs were present in many individuals. When HLA alleles, especially DR and DQ, strongly co-occurred, TCR associations were difficult to assign to individual alleles. An association between a missense DCLRE1C variant and V-gene and J-gene trimming of TCR beta chains was found in a later genetic analysis and replicated in an independent cohort. Only TCR beta chains were sequenced in this cohort, and the absence of alpha or paired-chain data limited detectable features. Some IMGT-functional V segments, including TRBV6-2 and TRBV6-3, could not be distinguished by the 87-base-pair reads and were therefore excluded. A cluster of highly shared sequence variants was judged likely to be a technical artifact of the sequencing pipeline. Because counts were too low, about 18 rarely observed V segments, including chromosome 9 orphons, were excluded from the earlier analysis of several hundred of the donors. According to the authors, the approach could potentially be generalized to other disease states and immunological phenotypes. According to a later analysis, TCR association rates differed among HLA loci, with DRB1 alleles showing the most associated TCRs and HLA-C alleles showing the fewest. The study gave a list of about 160 TCR beta chains associated with cytomegalovirus. Immune exposure information for the cohort was limited to CMV serostatus. A later analysis associated 17,000 or so TCR beta sequences with specific HLA alleles at a false discovery rate of 0.05. A further reported finding was that TCR beta sequences accurately predicted the HLA-A and HLA-B alleles for most subjects in the first cohort. Compared with the roughly 700-donor mean, donors in an Asian-associated ancestry cluster had fewer N-insertions in productive TCRs, according to a later genetic analysis. Linkage disequilibrium might explain the correlated functional status among segregating V segments, but an unknown experimental factor could not be ruled out. A few of the identified cytomegalovirus-associated TCR beta chains were confirmed in vitro to be specific for cytomegalovirus antigens. A later analysis reported that several top co-occurrence clusters appeared linked to parvovirus B19, influenza, CMV and Epstein-Barr virus.

In total, 666 healthy bone marrow donors made up the cohort. At the time of sampling, all cohort members were nominally healthy, though unrecorded immune exposures were likely present. The donor tested CMV seropositive, placing the donor among the roughly 300 seropositive members of the cohort. Every donor gave a peripheral blood sample, and the peripheral blood mononuclear cells from that sample were used for TCR beta sequencing. The Qiagen DNeasy Blood Extraction Kit was used to extract genomic DNA from the blood cell samples. Receptors were amplified or captured by the immunoSEQ multiplex PCR assay. The multiplex PCR relied on a mix of 60 forward primers for TCR Vbeta segments and 13 reverse primers for TCR Jbeta segments. Amplification of the CDR3 region of rearranged TCR beta genes was performed with a multiplex PCR assay on genomic DNA. The amplified TCR beta libraries were sequenced on the Illumina HiSeq System as 87-base-pair reads. From the authors' description of their analysis: A later analysis counted approximately 76 million unique TCR beta chains across the 550 to 800 repertoires, and some 11 million of these chains were shared by at least two donors. Raw reads were error-corrected and collapsed into unique sequences by a nearest-neighbor algorithm in which closely related sequences were merged to remove PCR and sequencing errors. To assign V, D and J gene segments, CDR3 sequences were aligned to IMGT reference sequences. For a sequence to be retained, at least a six-nucleotide match to both a V gene segment and a J gene segment was required. Rearrangements were classified as productive when the CDR3 lacked stop codons and remained in frame with V and J, and all other rearrangements were classified as non-productive. CDR3 was defined by IMGT convention, running from the second conserved V-encoded cysteine to the conserved J-encoded phenylalanine. Sequences without an unambiguous match to a single V gene segment were excluded from the earlier analysis of a few hundred of the donors. In an earlier analysis of 587 of the donors, V segments were called functional above 56.7% productive rearrangements and were called segregating when the between-donor standard deviation exceeded 5%. A statistical classification framework was built to diagnose cytomegalovirus status from the catalog of TCR beta chain sequences. In a later analysis, TCR nucleotide sequences were compared against IMGT/GENE-DB human TR gene sequences so that V and J genes could be assigned. Using the TCRdist pipeline, a later analysis assigned CDR3 sequences along with most-parsimonious VDJ recombination scenarios. In a later analysis, every TCR beta chain was defined by the combination of its CDR3 amino acid sequence and its V-gene family, and reads without a unique V-gene family were dropped. In a later analysis, around 650 highly shared, low-generation-probability nucleotide sequences were removed to address suspected cross-contamination and a sequencing artifact. In a later analysis, a clonal expansion index for each public chain was calculated from normalized within-repertoire ranks of inferred template counts. A later analysis computed generation probabilities with a VDJ recombination model fitted to out-of-frame rearrangements, and checked the results against IGoR. In a later analysis, TCR-TCR, TCR-HLA and TCR-CMV co-occurrence was scored with hypergeometric tests, and a repertoire-size bias correction was applied to TCR pairs. To estimate false discovery rates, a later analysis permuted the HLA or CMV assignments 20 times. In a later analysis, co-occurring TCRs were grouped using DBSCAN, with TCRdist sequence similarity added in when clustering inside HLA-allele-positive subsets. Repertoires with fewer than 30,000 or more than 120,000 public chains were left out of co-occurrence clustering, as were a few repertoires with anomalous nucleotide sharing. The source is immuneACCESS, and TCRdb retained only in-frame sequences with V and J called. Part of the clones is not carried over; for the studies checked, unresolved V genes explain less than half of this, and the remainder is unexplained. The D gene and trimming were derived from the DNA, and the V and J assignments and clone size from that table. The sample table records roughly 160,000 clones; approximately 78% of these occur just once. The ten biggest clones cover approximately 7% of the sample.

Looking up the germline V gene (reference sequence) yields CDR1 MNHEY and CDR2 SMNVEV. The CDR3, from cysteine to phenylalanine, totals 16 residues. Of the read, only the CDR3 DNA is kept; its 48 bases are in frame from base 1. The receptor's source is a woman between 25 and 40 years old in good health and CMV-seropositive. The specimen sequenced was PBMCs. The chain is encoded by TRBV27 joined to TRBJ1-3; TRBD2 fits 10 bases in the junction. The closer fit of TRBJ2-2 to the DNA end suggests the J call may be wrong. The sequenced DNA is TGTGCCAGCAGTCCTTTAGCGGGGGGAGGGGCCGGGGAGCTGTTTTTT. The encoded protein is CASSPLAGGGAGELFF.